At least ten counts were recorded for the clone carrying this T cell receptor (beta chain). No antigen is known for it. Per the germline V gene, CDR1 is MDHEN and CDR2 is SYDVKM. V was pared by 4 bases and J by 0 bases, with 7 bases between. This CDR3 is built from 14 residues. Expressed TCRB transcripts got sequenced, as all isolated RNA was reverse transcribed. Generated by immunoSEQ multiplex PCR, the TCRdb table keeps only in-frame clones and is missing some. The table includes about 140,000 clones, 13% detected once. The record originates from a study of beta chain features in type 1 diabetes. Study-level points and caveats: VDJ junctions from patients with type 1 diabetes contained fewer insertions and more deletions. Shortening of TCRB CDR3s, moderate but significant, appeared in all four CD4+ subsets of Type 1 diabetes patients.

Sequencing used central memory CD4+ T cells from blood. The TCR was taken from a man in his late teens or twenties with type 1 diabetes. This chain uses TRBV28 with TRBJ2-1; tentatively, D is TRBD1 (5 bases). Here the CDR3 reads CASSWTSSYNEQFF. In DNA form, the CDR3 reads TGTGCCAGCAGTTGGACAAGCTCCTACAATGAGCAGTTCTTC.